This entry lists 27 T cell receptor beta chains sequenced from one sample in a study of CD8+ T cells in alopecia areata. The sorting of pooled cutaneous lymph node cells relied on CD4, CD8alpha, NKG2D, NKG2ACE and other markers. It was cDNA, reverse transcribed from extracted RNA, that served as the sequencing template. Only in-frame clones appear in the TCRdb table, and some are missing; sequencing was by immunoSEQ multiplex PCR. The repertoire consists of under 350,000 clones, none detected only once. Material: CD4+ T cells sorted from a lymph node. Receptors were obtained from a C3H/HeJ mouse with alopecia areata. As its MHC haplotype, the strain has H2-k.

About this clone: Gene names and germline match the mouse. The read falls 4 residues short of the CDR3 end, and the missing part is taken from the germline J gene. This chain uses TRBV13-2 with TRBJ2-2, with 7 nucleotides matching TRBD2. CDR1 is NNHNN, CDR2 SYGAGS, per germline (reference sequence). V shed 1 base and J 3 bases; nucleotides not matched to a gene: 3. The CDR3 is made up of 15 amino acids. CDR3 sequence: CASGDLGDYTGQLYF. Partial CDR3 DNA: TGTGCCAGCGGTGATCTGGGGGACTACACCGGG.

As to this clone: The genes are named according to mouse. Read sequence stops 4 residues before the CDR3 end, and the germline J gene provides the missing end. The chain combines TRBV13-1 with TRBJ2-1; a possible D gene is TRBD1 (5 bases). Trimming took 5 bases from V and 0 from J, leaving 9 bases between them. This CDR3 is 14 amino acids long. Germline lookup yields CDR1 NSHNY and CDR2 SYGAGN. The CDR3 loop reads CASSRQNNYAEQFF. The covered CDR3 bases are TGTGCCAGCAGCCGACAGAATAACTATGCT.

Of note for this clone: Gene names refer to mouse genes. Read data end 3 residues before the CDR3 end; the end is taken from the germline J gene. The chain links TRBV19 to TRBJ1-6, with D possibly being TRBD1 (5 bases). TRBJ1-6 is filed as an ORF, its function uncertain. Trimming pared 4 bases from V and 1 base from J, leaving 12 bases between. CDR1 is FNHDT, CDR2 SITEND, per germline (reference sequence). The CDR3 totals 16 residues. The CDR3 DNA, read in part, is TGTGCCAGCAGTCTCACCAGACAGTCCTATAATTCGCCC. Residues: CASSLTRQSYNSP. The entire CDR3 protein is CASSLTRQSYNSPLYF.

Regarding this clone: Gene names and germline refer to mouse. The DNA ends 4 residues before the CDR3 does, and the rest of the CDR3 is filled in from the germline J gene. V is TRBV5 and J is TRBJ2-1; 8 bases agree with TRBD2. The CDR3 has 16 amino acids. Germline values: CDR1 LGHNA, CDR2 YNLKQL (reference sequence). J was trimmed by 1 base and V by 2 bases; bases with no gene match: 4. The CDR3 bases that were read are TGTGCCAGCAGCCAACATGGGGGGGGGAACTATGCT. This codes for CASSQHGGGNYA. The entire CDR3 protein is CASSQHGGGNYAEQFF.

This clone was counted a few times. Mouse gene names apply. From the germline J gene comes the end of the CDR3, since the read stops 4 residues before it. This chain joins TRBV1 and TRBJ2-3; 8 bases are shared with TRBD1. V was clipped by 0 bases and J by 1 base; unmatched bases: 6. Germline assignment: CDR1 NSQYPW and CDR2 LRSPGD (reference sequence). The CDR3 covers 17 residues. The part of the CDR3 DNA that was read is TGCACCTGCAGTGCAGACCGGACAGGGAGTGGTGCAGAA. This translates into CTCSADRTGSGAE. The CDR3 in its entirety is CTCSADRTGSGAETLYF.

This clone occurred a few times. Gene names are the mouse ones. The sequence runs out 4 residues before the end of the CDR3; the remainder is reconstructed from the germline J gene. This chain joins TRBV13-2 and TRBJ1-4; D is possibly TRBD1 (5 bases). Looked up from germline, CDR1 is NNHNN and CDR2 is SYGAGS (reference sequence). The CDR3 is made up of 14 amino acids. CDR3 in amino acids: CASGDALGGERLFF. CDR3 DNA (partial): TGTGCCAGCGGTGATGCTCTGGGGGGCGAA.

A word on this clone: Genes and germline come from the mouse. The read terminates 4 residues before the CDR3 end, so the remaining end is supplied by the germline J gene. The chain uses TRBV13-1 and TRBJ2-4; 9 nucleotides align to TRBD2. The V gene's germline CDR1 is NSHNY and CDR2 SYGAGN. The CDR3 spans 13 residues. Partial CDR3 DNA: TGTGCCAGCAGGACTGGGGGAGAAAAC. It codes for CASRTGGEN. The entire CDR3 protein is CASRTGGENTLYF.

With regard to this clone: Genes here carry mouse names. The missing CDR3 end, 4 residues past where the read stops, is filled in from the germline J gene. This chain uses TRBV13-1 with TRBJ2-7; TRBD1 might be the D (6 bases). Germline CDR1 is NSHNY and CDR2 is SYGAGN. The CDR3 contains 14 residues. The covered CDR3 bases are TGTGCCAGCAGCCCTCCGGGACAAAATTAT. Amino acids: CASSPPGQNY. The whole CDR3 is CASSPPGQNYEQYF.

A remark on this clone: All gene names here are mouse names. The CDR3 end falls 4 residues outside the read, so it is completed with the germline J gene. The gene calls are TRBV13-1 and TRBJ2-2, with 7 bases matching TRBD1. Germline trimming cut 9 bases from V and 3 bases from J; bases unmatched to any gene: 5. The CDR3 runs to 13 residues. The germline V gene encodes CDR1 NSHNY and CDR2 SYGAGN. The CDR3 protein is CATQGLDTGQLYF. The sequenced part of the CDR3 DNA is TGTGCCACACAGGGGTTGGACACCGGG.

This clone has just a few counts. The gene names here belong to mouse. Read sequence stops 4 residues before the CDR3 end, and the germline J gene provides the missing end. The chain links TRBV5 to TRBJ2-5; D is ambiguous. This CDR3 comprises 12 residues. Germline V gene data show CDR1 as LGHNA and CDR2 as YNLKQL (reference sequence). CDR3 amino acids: CASSQIADTQYF. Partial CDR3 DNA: TGTGCCAGCAGCCAGATCGCAGAC.

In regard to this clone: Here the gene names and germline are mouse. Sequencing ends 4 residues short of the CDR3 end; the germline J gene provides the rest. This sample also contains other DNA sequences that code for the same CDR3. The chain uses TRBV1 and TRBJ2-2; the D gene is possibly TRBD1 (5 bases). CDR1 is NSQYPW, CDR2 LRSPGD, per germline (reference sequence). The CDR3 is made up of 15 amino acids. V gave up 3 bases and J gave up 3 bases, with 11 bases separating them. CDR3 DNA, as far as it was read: TGCACCTGCAGTGCTCAGGGTAGTGACACCGGG. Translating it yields CTCSAQGSDTG. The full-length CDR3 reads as CTCSAQGSDTGQLYF.

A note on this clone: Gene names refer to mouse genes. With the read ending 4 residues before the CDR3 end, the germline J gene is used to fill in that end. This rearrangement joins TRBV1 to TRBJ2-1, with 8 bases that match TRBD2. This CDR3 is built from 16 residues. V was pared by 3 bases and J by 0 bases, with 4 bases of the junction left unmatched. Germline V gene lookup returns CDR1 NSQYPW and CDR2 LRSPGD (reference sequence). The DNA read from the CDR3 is TGCACCTGCAGTGCTCACTGGGGGAGTAACTATGCT. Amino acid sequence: CTCSAHWGSNYA. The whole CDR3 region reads CTCSAHWGSNYAEQFF.

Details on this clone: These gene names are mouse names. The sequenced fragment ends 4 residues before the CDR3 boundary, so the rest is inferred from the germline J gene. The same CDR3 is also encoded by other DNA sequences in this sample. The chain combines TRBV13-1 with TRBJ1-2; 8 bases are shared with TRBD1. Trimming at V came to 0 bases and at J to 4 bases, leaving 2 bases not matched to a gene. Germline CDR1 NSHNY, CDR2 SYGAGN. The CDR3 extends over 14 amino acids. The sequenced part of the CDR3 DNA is TGTGCCAGCAGTGATGTACAGGGGGGCTCC. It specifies CASSDVQGGS. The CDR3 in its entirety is CASSDVQGGSDYTF.

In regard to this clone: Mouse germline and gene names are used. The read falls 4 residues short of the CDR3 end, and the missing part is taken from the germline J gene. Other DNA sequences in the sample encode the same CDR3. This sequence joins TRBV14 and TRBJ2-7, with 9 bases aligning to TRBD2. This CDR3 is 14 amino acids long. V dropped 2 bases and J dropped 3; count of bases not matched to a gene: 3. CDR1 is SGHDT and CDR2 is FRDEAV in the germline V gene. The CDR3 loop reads CASSLTGGLYEQYF. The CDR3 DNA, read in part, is TGTGCCAGCAGTTTGACTGGGGGCCTCTAT.

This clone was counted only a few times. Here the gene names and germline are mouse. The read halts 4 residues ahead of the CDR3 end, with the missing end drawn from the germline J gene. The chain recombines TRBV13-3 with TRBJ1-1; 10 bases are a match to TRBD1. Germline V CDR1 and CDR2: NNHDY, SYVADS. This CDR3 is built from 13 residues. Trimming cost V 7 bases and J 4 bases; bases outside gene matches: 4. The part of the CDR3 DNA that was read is TGTGCCAGCGGGACAGGGGAAGGCACA. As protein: CASGTGEGT. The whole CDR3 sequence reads CASGTGEGTEVFF.

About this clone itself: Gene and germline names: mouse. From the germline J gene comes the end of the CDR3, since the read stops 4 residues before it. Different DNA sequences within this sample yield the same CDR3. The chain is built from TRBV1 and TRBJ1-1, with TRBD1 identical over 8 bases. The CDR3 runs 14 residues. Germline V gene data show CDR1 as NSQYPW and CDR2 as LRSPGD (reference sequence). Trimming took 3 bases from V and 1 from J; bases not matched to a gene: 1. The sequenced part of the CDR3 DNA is TGCACCTGCAGTGCTGGACAGGGGAACACA. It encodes CTCSAGQGNT. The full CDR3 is CTCSAGQGNTEVFF.

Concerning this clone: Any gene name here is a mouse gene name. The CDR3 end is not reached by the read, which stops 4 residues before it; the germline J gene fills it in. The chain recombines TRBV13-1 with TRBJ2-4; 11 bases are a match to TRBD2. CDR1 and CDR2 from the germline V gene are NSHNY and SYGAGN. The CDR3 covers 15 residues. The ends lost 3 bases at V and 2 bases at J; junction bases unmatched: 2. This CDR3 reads CASSGTGGLQNTLYF. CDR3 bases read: TGTGCCAGCAGTGGGACTGGGGGGCTTCAAAAC.

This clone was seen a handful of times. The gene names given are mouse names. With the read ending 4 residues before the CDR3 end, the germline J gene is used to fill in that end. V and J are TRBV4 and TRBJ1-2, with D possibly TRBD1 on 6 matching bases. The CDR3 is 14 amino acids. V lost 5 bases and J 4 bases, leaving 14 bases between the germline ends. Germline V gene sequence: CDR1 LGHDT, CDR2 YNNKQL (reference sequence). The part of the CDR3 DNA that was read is TGTGCCAGCAGCCAAGTGGGGGGCGCCTCC. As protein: CASSQVGGAS. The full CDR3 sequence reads CASSQVGGASDYTF.

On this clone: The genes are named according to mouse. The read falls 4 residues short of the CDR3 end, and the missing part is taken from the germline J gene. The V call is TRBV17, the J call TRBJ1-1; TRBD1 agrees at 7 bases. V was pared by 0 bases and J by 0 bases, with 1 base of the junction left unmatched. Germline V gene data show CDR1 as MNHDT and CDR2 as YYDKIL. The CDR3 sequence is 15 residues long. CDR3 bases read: TGTGCTAGCAGTAGAGAGGGGACAGCAAACACA. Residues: CASSREGTANT. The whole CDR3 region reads CASSREGTANTEVFF. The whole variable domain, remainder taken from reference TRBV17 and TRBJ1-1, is DTTVKQNPRYKLARVGKPVNLICSQTMNHDTMYWYQKKPNQAPKLLLFYYDKILNREADTFEKFQSSRPNNSFCSLYIGSAGLEYSAMYLCASSREGTANTEVFFGKGTRLTVV.

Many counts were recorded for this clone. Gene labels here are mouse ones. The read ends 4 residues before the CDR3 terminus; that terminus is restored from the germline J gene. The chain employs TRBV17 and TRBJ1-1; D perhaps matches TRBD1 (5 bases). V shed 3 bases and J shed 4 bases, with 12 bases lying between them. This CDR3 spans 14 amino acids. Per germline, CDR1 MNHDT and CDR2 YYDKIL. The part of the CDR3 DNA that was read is TGTGCTAGCAGTAGTCGGGGGGGAGGCACA. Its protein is CASSSRGGGT. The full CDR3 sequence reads CASSSRGGGTEVFF. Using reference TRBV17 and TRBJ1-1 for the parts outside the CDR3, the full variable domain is DTTVKQNPRYKLARVGKPVNLICSQTMNHDTMYWYQKKPNQAPKLLLFYYDKILNREADTFEKFQSSRPNNSFCSLYIGSAGLEYSAMYLCASSSRGGGTEVFFGKGTRLTVV.

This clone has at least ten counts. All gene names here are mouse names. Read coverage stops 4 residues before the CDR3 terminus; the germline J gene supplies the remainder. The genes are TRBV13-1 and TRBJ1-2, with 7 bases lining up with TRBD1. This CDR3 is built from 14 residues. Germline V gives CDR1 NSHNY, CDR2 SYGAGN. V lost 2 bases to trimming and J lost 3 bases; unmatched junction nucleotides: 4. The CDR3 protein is CASSERGQDSDYTF. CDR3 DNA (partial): TGTGCCAGCAGTGAGAGGGGGCAGGACTCC.

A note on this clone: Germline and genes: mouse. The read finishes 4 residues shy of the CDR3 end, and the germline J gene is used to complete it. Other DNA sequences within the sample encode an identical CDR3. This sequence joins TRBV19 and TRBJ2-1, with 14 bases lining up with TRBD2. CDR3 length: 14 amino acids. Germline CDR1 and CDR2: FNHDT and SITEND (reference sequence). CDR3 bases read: TGTGCCAGCAGTGGGACTGGGGGGGCCGCT. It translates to CASSGTGGAA. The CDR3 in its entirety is CASSGTGGAAEQFF.

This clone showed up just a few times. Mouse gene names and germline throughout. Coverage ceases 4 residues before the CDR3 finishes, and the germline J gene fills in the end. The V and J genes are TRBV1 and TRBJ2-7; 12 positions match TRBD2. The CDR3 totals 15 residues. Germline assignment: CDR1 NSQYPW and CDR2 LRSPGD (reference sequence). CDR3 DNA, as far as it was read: TGCACCTGCAGTGTGACTGGGGGGGCGCTGGAT. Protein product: CTCSVTGGALD. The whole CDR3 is CTCSVTGGALDEQYF.

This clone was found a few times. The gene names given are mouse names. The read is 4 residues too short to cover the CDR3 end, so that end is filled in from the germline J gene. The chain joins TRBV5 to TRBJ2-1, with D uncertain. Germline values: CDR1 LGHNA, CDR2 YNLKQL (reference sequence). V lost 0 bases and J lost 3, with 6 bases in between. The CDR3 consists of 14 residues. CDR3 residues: CASSQENTYAEQFF. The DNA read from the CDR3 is TGTGCCAGCAGCCAAGAGAACACCTATGCT.

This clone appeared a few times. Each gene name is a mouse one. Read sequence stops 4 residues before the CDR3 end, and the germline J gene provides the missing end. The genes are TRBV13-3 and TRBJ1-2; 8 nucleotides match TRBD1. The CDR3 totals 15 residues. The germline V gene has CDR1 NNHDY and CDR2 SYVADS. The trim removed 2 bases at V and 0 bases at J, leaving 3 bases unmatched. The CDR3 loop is CASSERGQANSDYTF. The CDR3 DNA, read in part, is TGTGCCAGCAGTGAAAGGGGACAGGCAAACTCC.

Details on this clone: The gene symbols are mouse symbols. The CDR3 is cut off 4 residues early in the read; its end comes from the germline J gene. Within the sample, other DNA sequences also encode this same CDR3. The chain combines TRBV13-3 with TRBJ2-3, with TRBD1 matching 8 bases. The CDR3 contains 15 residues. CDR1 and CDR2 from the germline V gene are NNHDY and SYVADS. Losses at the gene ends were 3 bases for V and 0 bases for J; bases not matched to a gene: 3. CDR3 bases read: TGTGCCAGCAGTGCGCAGGGGGCTAGTGCAGAA. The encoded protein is CASSAQGASAE. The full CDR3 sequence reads CASSAQGASAETLYF.

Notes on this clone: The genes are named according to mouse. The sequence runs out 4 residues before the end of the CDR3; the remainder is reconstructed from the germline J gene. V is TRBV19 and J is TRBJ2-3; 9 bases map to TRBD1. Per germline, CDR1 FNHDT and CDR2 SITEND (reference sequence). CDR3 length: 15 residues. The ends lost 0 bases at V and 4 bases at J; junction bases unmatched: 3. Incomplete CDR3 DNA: TGTGCCAGCAGTATAGTGGGGACAGGGACAGAA. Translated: CASSIVGTGTE. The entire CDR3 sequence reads CASSIVGTGTETLYF.